The 32 T cell receptor beta chains given below trace back to one sample, sequenced in a study of radiotherapy plus CTLA-4 blockade in lung cancer. Clones were sequenced by immunoSEQ multiplex PCR, and TCRdb holds only the in-frame ones, with some missing. The sample shows fewer than 100,000 clones, 75% to 90% of them seen only once. The sequencing used peripheral blood, collected from a patient treated with radiotherapy plus ipilimumab. The receptors were gathered from a human donor with non-small cell lung cancer who had stable disease on radiotherapy plus ipilimumab.

The rearrangement joins TRBV7-9 to TRBJ2-6; tentative D call: TRBD2 (6 bases). Germline loops: CDR1 SEHNR, CDR2 FQNEAQ (reference sequence). Trimming removed 2 bases from V and 0 bases from J, with 8 bases in between. This CDR3 has 16 amino acids. The CDR3 is CASSLLGSSGANVLTF. As DNA, the CDR3 is TGTGCCAGCAGCTTACTCGGGAGCTCTGGGGCCAACGTCCTGACTTTC.

The chain recombines TRBV19 with TRBJ2-1; the match to TRBD2 covers 8 bases. Germline V gene lookup returns CDR1 LNHDA and CDR2 SQIVND (reference sequence). The CDR3 consists of 17 residues. Losses at the gene ends were 5 bases for V and 0 bases for J; bases not matched to a gene: 9. The CDR3 here is CASSALTSVTSYNEQFF. In DNA, the CDR3 is TGTGCCAGTAGTGCGTTGACTAGCGTGACCTCCTACAATGAGCAGTTCTTC.

V is TRBV11-1 and J is TRBJ2-2; D gene ambiguous. V was clipped by 5 bases and J by 5 bases, with 15 bases between them. From germline, CDR1 is SGHAT and CDR2 FQDESV (reference sequence). The length of the CDR3 is 15 residues. The CDR3 loop reads CASSAHGQNTGELFF. The CDR3, as DNA: TGTGCCAGCAGCGCTCATGGGCAAAATACCGGGGAGCTGTTTTTT. Drawing the rest from reference TRBV11-1 and TRBJ2-2, the complete variable domain is EAEVAQSPRYKITEKSQAVAFWCDPISGHATLYWYRQILGQGPELLVQFQDESVVDDSQLPKDRFSAERLKGVDSTLKIQPAELGDSAMYLCASSAHGQNTGELFFGEGSRLTVL.

This chain uses TRBV7-3 with TRBJ1-6; TRBD1 agrees at 8 bases. V lost 4 bases and J lost 7; bases outside the gene matches: 3. CDR1 and CDR2 (germline): SGHTA, FQGTGA. The CDR3 has 14 residues. CDR3 bases: TGTGCCAGCAGCTCCGGACAGGGAAATTCACCCCTCCACTTT. Its protein product is CASSSGQGNSPLHF.

The chain couples TRBV5-1 to TRBJ2-7; the D gene is possibly TRBD1 (6 bases). This CDR3 region has 14 residues. CDR1 and CDR2 (germline): SGHRS, YFSETQ. The V end was cut by 0 bases, the J end by 6 bases, with 13 bases between. Written as DNA, the CDR3 is TGCGCCAGCAGCTTGGCAGGGGTAAAAGGCGAGCAGTACTTC. It codes for CASSLAGVKGEQYF.

The chain is built from TRBV11-2 and TRBJ2-7, with TRBD2 identical over 7 bases. Trimming removed 5 bases from V and 5 bases from J; junction bases left unmatched: 18. Germline V lookup: CDR1 SGHAT, CDR2 FQNNGV. The CDR3 sequence is 17 residues long. Written as DNA, the CDR3 is TGTGCCAGCAGCCCCCCCCGCTGGAGCGGGGTAATCAACGAGCAGTACTTC. As protein: CASSPPRWSGVINEQYF. The complete variable domain, with remaining parts taken from reference TRBV11-2 and TRBJ2-7, reads EAGVAQSPRYKIIEKRQSVAFWCNPISGHATLYWYQQILGQGPKLLIQFQNNGVVDDSQLPKDRFSAERLKGVDSTLKIQPAKLEDSAVYLCASSPPRWSGVINEQYFGPGTRLTVT.

The chain carries TRBV6-1 and TRBJ1-1, with 7 bases aligning to TRBD1. The CDR3 is 15 residues long. With V trimmed by 4 bases and J by 4 bases, 9 bases remained unmatched. Germline lookup yields CDR1 MNHNS and CDR2 SASEGT. CDR3 loop: CASSVAGGEGTEAFF. The CDR3 DNA reads as TGTGCCAGCAGTGTTGCAGGGGGGGAAGGCACTGAAGCTTTCTTT.

The genes are TRBV5-1 and TRBJ2-1; 11 bases match TRBD2. CDR3 size: 17 residues. J was trimmed by 9 bases and V by 4 bases; bases with no gene match: 15. Germline CDR1 reads SGHRS; CDR2 reads YFSETQ. The CDR3 sequence is CASSAEGLAAIFPEQFF. CDR3 nucleotide sequence: TGCGCCAGCAGCGCGGAGGGACTAGCGGCTATCTTTCCTGAGCAGTTCTTC.

The chain employs TRBV19 and TRBJ2-5; 7 nucleotides match TRBD2. This CDR3 has 14 residues. The V segment lost 7 bases and the J segment 1 base; nucleotides outside the gene matches: 6. CDR1 and CDR2 (germline): LNHDA, SQIVND (reference sequence). The CDR3 DNA reads as TGTGCCAGTAAGGCTAGCGGTTCCCAAGAGACCCAGTACTTC. Its translation is CASKASGSQETQYF.

Written as DNA, the CDR3 is TGTGCCAGCAGCCGGACCCCGACAGGAGATCAGCCCCAGCATTTT. It translates to CASSRTPTGDQPQHF. This chain joins TRBV9 and TRBJ1-5; D possibly corresponds to TRBD1 (6 bases). Germline V gene data show CDR1 as SGDLS and CDR2 as YYNGEE. V was clipped by 4 bases and J by 5 bases, with 16 bases between them. The CDR3 loop spans 15 amino acids. Drawing the rest from reference TRBV9 and TRBJ1-5, the complete variable domain is DSGVTQTPKHLITATGQRVTLRCSPRSGDLSVYWYQQSLDQGLQFLIQYYNGEERAKGNILERFSAQQFPDLHSELNLSSLELGDSALYFCASSRTPTGDQPQHFGDGTRLSIL.

This rearrangement joins TRBV19 to TRBJ2-6; TRBD1 is a possible D gene (6 bases). This CDR3 comprises 15 residues. The V end was cut by 6 bases, the J end by 0 bases, with 9 bases between. The germline V gene has CDR1 LNHDA and CDR2 SQIVND (reference sequence). The CDR3 spells CASRVQGSGANVLTF. The CDR3 nucleotides are TGTGCCAGTAGGGTACAGGGCTCTGGGGCCAACGTCCTGACTTTC. Full variable domain (remainder filled in from reference TRBV19 and TRBJ2-6): DGGITQSPKYLFRKEGQNVTLSCEQNLNHDAMYWYRQDPGQGLRLIYYSQIVNDFQKGDIAEGYSVSREKKESFPLTVTSAQKNPTAFYLCASRVQGSGANVLTFGAGSRLTVL.

The chain uses TRBV9 and TRBJ2-7, with 10 bases that match TRBD1. The CDR3 contains 15 residues. Germline V gene lookup returns CDR1 SGDLS and CDR2 YYNGEE. J gave up 3 bases and V 2 bases, and 5 bases lay outside the gene matches. CDR3: CASSVATGGLYEQYF. DNA for the CDR3: TGTGCCAGCAGCGTGGCGACAGGGGGCCTCTACGAGCAGTACTTC. Filled out from reference TRBV9 and TRBJ2-7, the complete variable domain reads DSGVTQTPKHLITATGQRVTLRCSPRSGDLSVYWYQQSLDQGLQFLIQYYNGEERAKGNILERFSAQQFPDLHSELNLSSLELGDSALYFCASSVATGGLYEQYFGPGTRLTVT.

This sequence joins TRBV2 and TRBJ2-5; D is perhaps TRBD1 (6 bases). CDR1 is SNHLY and CDR2 is FYNNEI in the germline V gene. V was pared by 6 bases and J by 1 base, with 6 bases between. The CDR3 contains 12 residues. This CDR3 reads CASRGGQETQYF. Here the CDR3 DNA reads TGTGCCAGCAGAGGGGGCCAAGAGACCCAGTACTTC.

Turning to this clone: An end of the junction does not agree with germline; a read error may underlie this. The chain links TRBV7-7 to TRBJ2-1; 10 nucleotides agree with TRBD2. This CDR3 spans 16 amino acids. CDR1 is SSHAT and CDR2 is FNYEAQ in the germline V gene (reference sequence). CDR3 amino acids: CASSLAVAGGYNEQFF. Here the CDR3 DNA reads TGTGCTAGCAGCTTAGCAGTAGCGGGGGGATACAATGAGCAGTTCTTC.

V usage is TRBV28 and J usage is TRBJ2-7; 9 positions agree with TRBD1. The CDR3 runs to 13 residues. Trimming took 7 bases from V and 6 from J; bases not matched to a gene: 7. The germline V gene encodes CDR1 MDHEN and CDR2 SYDVKM. CDR3 loop: CASTVTGGPEQYF. CDR3 nucleotides: TGTGCCAGCACTGTGACAGGGGGACCCGAGCAGTACTTC.

The V gene is TRBV14, the J gene TRBJ2-7; D gene uncertain. Germline CDR1 reads SGHDN; CDR2 reads FVKESK. This CDR3 region has 13 residues. V lost 4 bases and J lost 0, with 7 bases in between. CDR3 residues: CASSRHSSYEQYF. In DNA, the CDR3 is TGTGCCAGCAGCCGTCATTCCTCCTACGAGCAGTACTTC.

The chain uses TRBV6-5 and TRBJ2-5; TRBD1 might be the D (5 bases). Per the germline V gene, CDR1 is MNHEY and CDR2 is SVGAGI. The CDR3 extends over 15 amino acids. With 2 bases removed from V and 5 bases from J, the gap between germline ends came to 15 bases. The CDR3 sequence: CASSYRAGKSETQYF. As DNA, the CDR3 is TGTGCCAGCAGTTACAGGGCAGGGAAATCGGAGACCCAGTACTTC.

The chain employs TRBV10-1 and TRBJ2-7, with a weak D call TRBD1 (5 bases). Trimming shortened V by 4 bases and J by 0 bases, and 16 bases separated the two germline ends. From germline, CDR1 is WNHNN and CDR2 SYGVQD (reference sequence). CDR3 length: 16 residues. This CDR3 reads CASSGDDSSSSYEQYF. Written as DNA, the CDR3 is TGCGCCAGCAGTGGGGATGACAGCAGTAGCTCCTACGAGCAGTACTTC.

The J gene is TRBJ2-3, the V gene TRBV7-9; 9 positions match TRBD2. CDR3 size: 16 residues. V lost 8 bases to trimming and J lost 4 bases; unmatched junction nucleotides: 13. The germline CDR1 and CDR2 sequences are SEHNR and FQNEAQ (reference sequence). The DNA of the CDR3 is TGTGCCAGCCTCTCCGAGACTAGCGGTGGTGCAGATACGCAGTATTTT. The encoded protein is CASLSETSGGADTQYF.

This chain connects TRBV7-9 to TRBJ2-1; 7 bases are a match to TRBD2. CDR3 length: 17 amino acids. V was clipped by 1 base and J by 0 bases; unmatched bases: 6. Germline assignment: CDR1 SEHNR and CDR2 FQNEAQ (reference sequence). CDR3 region: CASSLGGLADSYNEQFF. The CDR3 nucleotides read TGTGCCAGCAGCTTAGGGGGCCTAGCGGACTCCTACAATGAGCAGTTCTTC.

The rearrangement links TRBV28 to TRBJ1-2, with a possible D match to TRBD1 (6 bases). This CDR3 is 14 amino acids long. The V gene's germline CDR1 is MDHEN and CDR2 SYDVKM. V lost 5 bases and J lost 5, with 15 bases in between. The CDR3 here is CASSIRTVSYGYTF. DNA of the CDR3: TGTGCCAGCAGTATCCGGACAGTATCATATGGCTACACCTTC.

V gene TRBV5-4 combines with J gene TRBJ1-6, with D tentatively TRBD1 (5 bases). Looked up from germline, CDR1 is SGHNT and CDR2 is YYREEE (reference sequence). Trimming removed 2 bases from V and 7 bases from J, with 13 bases in between. The CDR3 covers 15 residues. This CDR3 reads CASSLRGGSNSPLHF. CDR3 DNA: TGTGCCAGCAGCTTACGGGGCGGTTCGAATTCACCCCTCCACTTT.

The chain couples TRBV28 to TRBJ1-3; weak D call: TRBD1 (5 bases). The ends were cut back, 0 bases at V and 3 bases at J, with 12 bases in the middle. The CDR3 spans 16 residues. Germline CDR1 is MDHEN and CDR2 is SYDVKM. The CDR3 reads CASSLWAGLGGNTIYF. The CDR3, as DNA: TGTGCCAGCAGTTTATGGGCAGGGCTTGGTGGAAACACCATATATTTT.

The V and J genes are TRBV9 and TRBJ2-2; no reliable D call. Trimming pared 0 bases from V and 5 bases from J, leaving 11 bases between. CDR1 and CDR2 (germline): SGDLS, YYNGEE. The CDR3 covers 15 residues. CDR3 DNA sequence: TGTGCCAGCAGCGTAGTCTTACAGTCTACCGGGGAGCTGTTTTTT. Translation gives CASSVVLQSTGELFF.

This rearrangement joins TRBV5-1 to TRBJ1-4, with 11 bases that match TRBD1. The CDR3 length is 15 residues. From germline, CDR1 is SGHRS and CDR2 YFSETQ. The V segment lost 5 bases and the J segment 10 bases; nucleotides outside the gene matches: 10. The CDR3 DNA sequence: TGCGCCAGCAGTTTATCACCGGGACAGGGGGGAAAACTGTTTTTT. Amino acids: CASSLSPGQGGKLFF.

The chain recombines TRBV28 with TRBJ2-2, with 11 positions matching TRBD1. Looked up from germline, CDR1 is MDHEN and CDR2 is SYDVKM. The V segment lost 7 bases and the J segment 4 bases; nucleotides outside the gene matches: 8. This CDR3 contains 16 residues. CDR3 bases: TGTGCCAGCATCGGTTTCGGGACAGGGGGCACCGGGGAGCTGTTTTTT. Its protein is CASIGFGTGGTGELFF.

This CDR3 reads CASNISPATSEAFF. In DNA form, the CDR3 reads TGCGCCAGCAATATTTCTCCGGCGACGTCTGAAGCTTTCTTT. The chain carries TRBV5-1 and TRBJ1-1; D remains unclear. This CDR3 contains 14 residues. Germline V gene lookup returns CDR1 SGHRS and CDR2 YFSETQ. With 6 bases removed from V and 6 bases from J, the gap between germline ends came to 18 bases. Together with reference TRBV5-1 and TRBJ1-1, the CDR3 gives the full variable domain: KAGVTQTPRYLIKTRGQQVTLSCSPISGHRSVSWYQQTPGQGLQFLFEYFSETQRNKGNFPGRFSGRQFSNSRSEMNVSTLELGDSALYLCASNISPATSEAFFGQGTRLTVV.

The chain carries TRBV6-5 and TRBJ1-1; D call uncertain. CDR3 length equals 11 residues. Germline V lookup: CDR1 MNHEY, CDR2 SVGAGI. Between the trimmed V and J ends, which lost 6 bases and 7 bases, there was a span of 9 bases. The CDR3 DNA follows: TGTGCCAGCAGACGAAAGGGTGAAGCTTTCTTT. Amino acids: CASRRKGEAFF.

The rearrangement links TRBV19 to TRBJ1-4; D not resolved. With 9 bases removed from V and 10 bases from J, the gap between germline ends came to 12 bases. The CDR3 is made up of 11 amino acids. CDR1 LNHDA and CDR2 SQIVND come from the germline V gene (reference sequence). In nucleotides, the CDR3 is TGTGCCAGAATCCGGACGATAAAACTGTTTTTT. Amino acids: CARIRTIKLFF.

The J gene is TRBJ1-5, the V gene TRBV5-5; D gene ambiguous. V was clipped by 3 bases and J by 7 bases, with 14 bases between them. Germline V gives CDR1 SGHKS, CDR2 YYEKEE (reference sequence). The CDR3 runs to 14 residues. In nucleotides, the CDR3 is TGTGCCAGCAGCTCCCGATTAGGACGGCAGCCCCAGCATTTT. Protein: CASSSRLGRQPQHF.

The chain recombines TRBV19 with TRBJ1-2; D remains unclear. V lost 6 bases and J 0 bases, leaving 11 bases between the germline ends. In germline, CDR1 is LNHDA, CDR2 SQIVND (reference sequence). The CDR3 covers 14 residues. The CDR3, as DNA: TGTGCCAGTAGCCCGAGAGTAACTAACTATGGCTACACCTTC. Its translation: CASSPRVTNYGYTF. Together with reference TRBV19 and TRBJ1-2, the CDR3 gives the full variable domain: DGGITQSPKYLFRKEGQNVTLSCEQNLNHDAMYWYRQDPGQGLRLIYYSQIVNDFQKGDIAEGYSVSREKKESFPLTVTSAQKNPTAFYLCASSPRVTNYGYTFGSGTRLTVV.

The V and J genes are TRBV5-1 and TRBJ2-5; 7 nucleotides match TRBD1. Germline assignment: CDR1 SGHRS and CDR2 YFSETQ. The CDR3 has 16 residues. The ends lost 2 bases at V and 5 bases at J; junction bases unmatched: 12. Written as DNA, the CDR3 is TGCGCCAGCAGCTTTGGACCCACAGGGGTGACGGAGACCCAGTACTTC. As protein: CASSFGPTGVTETQYF.